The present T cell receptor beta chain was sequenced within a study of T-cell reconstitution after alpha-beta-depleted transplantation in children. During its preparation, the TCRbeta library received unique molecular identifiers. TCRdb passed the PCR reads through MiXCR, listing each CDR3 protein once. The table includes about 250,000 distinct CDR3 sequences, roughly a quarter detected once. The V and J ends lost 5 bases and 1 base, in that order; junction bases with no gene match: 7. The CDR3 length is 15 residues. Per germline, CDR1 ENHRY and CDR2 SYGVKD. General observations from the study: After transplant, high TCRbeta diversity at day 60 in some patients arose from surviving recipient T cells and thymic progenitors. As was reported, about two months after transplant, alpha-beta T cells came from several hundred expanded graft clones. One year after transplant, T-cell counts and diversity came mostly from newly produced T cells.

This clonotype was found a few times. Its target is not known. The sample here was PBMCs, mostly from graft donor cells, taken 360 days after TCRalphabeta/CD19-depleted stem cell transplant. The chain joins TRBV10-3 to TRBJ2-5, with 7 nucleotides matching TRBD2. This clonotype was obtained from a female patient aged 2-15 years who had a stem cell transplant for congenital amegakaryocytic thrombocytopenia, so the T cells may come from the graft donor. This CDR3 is CAISQSGGGQETQYF. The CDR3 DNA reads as TGTGCCATCAGTCAATCCGGCGGGGGCCAAGAGACCCAGTACTTC.